One sample yielded the 16 T cell receptor beta chains listed below, sequenced in a study of T cells expressing NK-cell markers. Reprocessing the 5' RACE reads, TCRdb reports a single entry for every CDR3 protein and omits DNA. The sample is made up of about 550,000 distinct CDR3 sequences, and the top ten hold roughly 3.6% of it. Sequenced: blood T cells: a sorted CD56 or NKG2C T cell subset, CD4+ or CD8+ T cells, or bulk PBMC T cells (not recorded which). The receptor source for this set is a man between 18 and 35 years old in good health.

The V gene is TRBV5-1, the J gene TRBJ2-2. From germline, CDR1 is SGHRS and CDR2 YFSETQ. The length of the CDR3 is 15 residues. The CDR3 sequence: CASSSGTTNTGELFF.

This chain connects TRBV20-1 to TRBJ1-6; the TCRdb call, TRBD1, lacks DNA for checking. The germline V gene has CDR1 DFQATT and CDR2 SNEGSKA (reference sequence). The CDR3 contains 16 residues. The CDR3 is CSARDRGVSYNSPLHF.

This sequence joins TRBV6-1 and TRBJ2-2; with no DNA, the TCRdb D assignment of TRBD2 cannot be verified. The germline CDR1 and CDR2 sequences are MNHNS and SASEGT. The CDR3 totals 16 residues. CDR3 sequence: CASSRQAGVTAGELFF.

The rearrangement joins TRBV14 to TRBJ2-5; TCRdb selects TRBD2, and the lack of DNA leaves this call unchecked. Germline assignment: CDR1 SGHDN and CDR2 FVKESK. This CDR3 region has 17 residues. CDR3 sequence reads: CASSQSPGLAVLETQYF.

The CDR3: CSAPTGGTTQYF. The chain couples TRBV20-1 to TRBJ2-5; checking the TCRdb D call of TRBD1 is not possible without DNA. CDR3 length equals 12 residues. CDR1 is DFQATT and CDR2 is SNEGSKA in the germline V gene (reference sequence).

The rearrangement joins TRBV20-1 to TRBJ2-4. This CDR3 has 11 residues. The germline gives CDR1 DFQATT, CDR2 SNEGSKA (reference sequence). CDR3 amino acids: CSASPKNIQYF.

The chain is built from TRBV11-1 and TRBJ2-5; TCRdb names TRBD2, which stays unverified in the absence of DNA. The CDR3 has 21 amino acids. CDR1 is SGHAT, CDR2 FQDESV, per germline (reference sequence). The CDR3 reads CASSARRLGLAGERLSETQYF.

The chain is built from TRBV7-6 and TRBJ2-1; without DNA, the TCRdb call of TRBD2 cannot be checked. CDR3 size: 14 residues. The V gene's germline CDR1 is SGHVS and CDR2 FNYEAQ. The CDR3 loop reads CASSSLAGDDEQFF.

The rearrangement joins TRBV29-1 to TRBJ2-3; the TCRdb D gene call, TRBD1, has no DNA to confirm it. The length of the CDR3 is 11 residues. The germline CDR1 and CDR2 sequences are SQVTM and ANQGSEA. The chain's CDR3 is CSVESRDTQYF.

V is TRBV7-2 and J is TRBJ2-1; TCRdb's D call, TRBD2, is unchecked because there is no DNA. From germline, CDR1 is SGHTA and CDR2 FQGNSA. This CDR3 comprises 16 residues. The CDR3 sequence: CASSGQGREIHNEQFF.

V usage is TRBV13 and J usage is TRBJ2-3; no DNA is available, so the TRBD1 call from TCRdb remains unchecked. CDR1 PRHDT and CDR2 FYEKMQ come from the germline V gene (reference sequence). This CDR3 is 15 amino acids long. The CDR3 here is CASSDPRDNTDTQYF.

This chain uses TRBV5-1 with TRBJ2-3. The V gene's germline CDR1 is SGHRS and CDR2 YFSETQ. The CDR3 contains 15 residues. The CDR3 reads CASSLAAASTDTQYF. The full variable domain, its missing parts supplied by reference TRBV5-1 and TRBJ2-3, is KAGVTQTPRYLIKTRGQQVTLSCSPISGHRSVSWYQQTPGQGLQFLFEYFSETQRNKGNFPGRFSGRQFSNSRSEMNVSTLELGDSALYLCASSLAAASTDTQYFGPGTRLTVL.

The chain links TRBV29-1 to TRBJ2-3; TCRdb gives TRBD1 as the D gene, but with no DNA this cannot be confirmed. The CDR3 totals 14 residues. Germline-derived CDR1 and CDR2 are SQVTM and ANQGSEA. The CDR3 loop is CSVVRDSSTDTQYF.

The V gene is TRBV6-2 or TRBV6-3, the J gene TRBJ2-2; the TCRdb D gene call, TRBD2, has no DNA to confirm it. Germline V gene sequence: CDR1 MNHEY, CDR2 SVGEGT. This CDR3 spans 18 amino acids. The CDR3 spells CASSYPPSGTFNTGELFF.

This chain connects TRBV10-3 to TRBJ2-1; lacking DNA, the TRBD1 call made by TCRdb goes unchecked. CDR1 and CDR2 from the germline V gene are ENHRY and SYGVKD. This CDR3 spans 15 amino acids. CDR3 amino acids: CAISESKGQYNEQFF.

This chain connects TRBV6-5 to TRBJ1-1; as DNA is missing, the TRBD1 call by TCRdb cannot be tested. The CDR3 runs 14 residues. The germline V gene has CDR1 MNHEY and CDR2 SVGAGI. CDR3 loop: CASKETGVNTEAFF.